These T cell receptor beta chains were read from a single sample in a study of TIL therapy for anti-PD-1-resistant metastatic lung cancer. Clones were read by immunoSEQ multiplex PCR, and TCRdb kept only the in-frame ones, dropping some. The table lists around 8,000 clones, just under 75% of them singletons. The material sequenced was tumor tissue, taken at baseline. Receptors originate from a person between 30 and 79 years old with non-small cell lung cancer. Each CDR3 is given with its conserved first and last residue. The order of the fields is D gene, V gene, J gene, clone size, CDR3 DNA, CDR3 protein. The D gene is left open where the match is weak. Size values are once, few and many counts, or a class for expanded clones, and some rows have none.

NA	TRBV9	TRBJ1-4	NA	TGTGCCAGCAGCGTAGGTTGGGGTACTAATGAAAAACTGTTTTTT	CASSVGWGTNEKLFF
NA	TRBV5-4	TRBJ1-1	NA	TGTGCCAGCAGCTTAGCCCGGGGAACCAACACTGAAGCTTTCTTT	CASSLARGTNTEAFF
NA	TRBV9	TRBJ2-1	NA	TGTGCCAGCAGCGTAGGCGGAAGACCCTACAATGAGCAGTTCTTC	CASSVGGRPYNEQFF
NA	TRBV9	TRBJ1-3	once	TGTGCCAGCAGCGTAGGGGGGACGGCTGGAAACACCATATATTTT	CASSVGGTAGNTIYF
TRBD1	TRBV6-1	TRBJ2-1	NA	TGTGCCATGGGACAGACTAATGAGCAGTTCTTC	CAMGQTNEQFF
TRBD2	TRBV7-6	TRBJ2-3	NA	TGTGCCAGCAGCTCCCGAGCGGGACTATCAGCCACAGATACGCAGTATTTT	CASSSRAGLSATDTQYF
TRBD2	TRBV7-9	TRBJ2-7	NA	TGTGCCAGCAGCTTGGGGACTAGCGGGACCTCCTACGAGCAGTACTTC	CASSLGTSGTSYEQYF
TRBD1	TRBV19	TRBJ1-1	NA	TGTGCCACCGACGGTGGACAGGGGGCTTTCACTGAAGCTTTCTTT	CATDGGQGAFTEAFF
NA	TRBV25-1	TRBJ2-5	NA	TGTGCCAGCAGTGAACCGGGGGTGCGGGAGACCCAGTACTTC	CASSEPGVRETQYF
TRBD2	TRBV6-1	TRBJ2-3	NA	TGTGCCAGCAGTGAAAGTGGACTAGCGGGGGGCACAGATACGCAGTATTTT	CASSESGLAGGTDTQYF
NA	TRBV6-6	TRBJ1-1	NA	TGTGCCAGCAGTTACTCGCCGGGGTTGGGGACTGAAGCTTTCTTT	CASSYSPGLGTEAFF
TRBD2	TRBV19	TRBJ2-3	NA	TGTGCCAGTAGTCGGGGGACTAGCCCAGATACGCAGTATTTT	CASSRGTSPDTQYF
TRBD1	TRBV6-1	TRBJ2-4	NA	TGTGCCAGCAGTGGAGGACAGGGGAGAAACATTCAGTACTTC	CASSGGQGRNIQYF
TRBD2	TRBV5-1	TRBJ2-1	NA	TGCGCCAGCAGCTCCAGCGGGGGGTACAATGAGCAGTTCTTC	CASSSSGGYNEQFF
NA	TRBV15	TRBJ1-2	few	TGTGCCACCAGCAGACAGGGTGACTATGGCTACACCTTC	CATSRQGDYGYTF
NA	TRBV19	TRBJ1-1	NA	TGTGCCAGTAGTATTGGCGGAAACACTGAAGCTTTCTTT	CASSIGGNTEAFF
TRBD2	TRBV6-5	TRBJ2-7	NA	TGTGCCAGCAGTTACGGTCCAGCGGGGGGCTACGAGCAGTACTTC	CASSYGPAGGYEQYF
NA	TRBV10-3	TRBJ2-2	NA	TGTGCCATCAGTGAGCGTGGGACGAACACCGGGGAGCTGTTTTTT	CAISERGTNTGELFF
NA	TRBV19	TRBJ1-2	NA	TGTGCCAGTATCGGCGCAGCCGGCTACACCTTC	CASIGAAGYTF
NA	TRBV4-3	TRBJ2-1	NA	TGCGCCAGCAGCCAAGAGATCGCAGGGAAGTTCTTC	CASSQEIAGKFF
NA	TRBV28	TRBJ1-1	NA	TGTGCCAGCAAGAGAACTGAAGCTTTCTTT	CASKRTEAFF
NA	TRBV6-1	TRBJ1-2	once	TGTGCCAGCAAAACGGTAGGAGGCTACACCTTC	CASKTVGGYTF
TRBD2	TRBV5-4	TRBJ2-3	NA	TGTGCCAGCAGCTTGGCGCTAGCGGGCCAAGGCACAGATACGCAGTATTTT	CASSLALAGQGTDTQYF
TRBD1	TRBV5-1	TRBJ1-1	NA	TGCGCCAGCAGCGAAGGACAGGGGATGGACACTGAAGCTTTCTTT	CASSEGQGMDTEAFF
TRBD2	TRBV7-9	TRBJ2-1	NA	TGTGCCAGCAGCTTCCCTTCGGGACTAGCGGGCTCCTACAATGAGCAGTTCTTC	CASSFPSGLAGSYNEQFF
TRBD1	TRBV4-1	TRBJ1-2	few	TGCGCCAGCAGCCCTGTAAATCGGGACAGCTTAATCCATGGCTACACCTTC	CASSPVNRDSLIHGYTF
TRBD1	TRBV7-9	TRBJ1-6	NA	TGTGCCAGCAGCCCGACGACAGGGGACGGTTCACCCCTCCACTTT	CASSPTTGDGSPLHF
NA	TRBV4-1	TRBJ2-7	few	TGCGCCAGCAGCCAAGTCCAAGTGGCAGGGAGGTTTTACGAGCAGTACTTC	CASSQVQVAGRFYEQYF
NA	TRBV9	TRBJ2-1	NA	TGTGCCAGCAGCTCGGAACCGTGGGTCCATGAGCAGTTCTTC	CASSSEPWVHEQFF
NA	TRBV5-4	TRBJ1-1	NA	TGTGCCAGTAGAAGGGGCGCAGGCACTGAAGCTTTCTTT	CASRRGAGTEAFF
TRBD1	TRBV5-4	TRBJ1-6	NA	TGTGCCAGCAGCTTGGGGGACAGGGGGCTTTCACCCCTCCACTTT	CASSLGDRGLSPLHF
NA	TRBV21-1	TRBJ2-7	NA	TGTGCCAGCAGGACTTGCTCCTACGAGCAGTACTTC	CASRTCSYEQYF
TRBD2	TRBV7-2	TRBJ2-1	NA	TGTGCCAGCAGACTCGGGACTAGCGGGAATAATGAGCAGTTCTTC	CASRLGTSGNNEQFF
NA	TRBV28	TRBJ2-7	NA	TGTGCCACCATAGGGGGAACACAACATAATGAGCAGTACTTC	CATIGGTQHNEQYF
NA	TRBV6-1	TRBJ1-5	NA	TGTGCCAGCAGTGACAGGCGCAATCAGCCCCAGCATTTT	CASSDRRNQPQHF